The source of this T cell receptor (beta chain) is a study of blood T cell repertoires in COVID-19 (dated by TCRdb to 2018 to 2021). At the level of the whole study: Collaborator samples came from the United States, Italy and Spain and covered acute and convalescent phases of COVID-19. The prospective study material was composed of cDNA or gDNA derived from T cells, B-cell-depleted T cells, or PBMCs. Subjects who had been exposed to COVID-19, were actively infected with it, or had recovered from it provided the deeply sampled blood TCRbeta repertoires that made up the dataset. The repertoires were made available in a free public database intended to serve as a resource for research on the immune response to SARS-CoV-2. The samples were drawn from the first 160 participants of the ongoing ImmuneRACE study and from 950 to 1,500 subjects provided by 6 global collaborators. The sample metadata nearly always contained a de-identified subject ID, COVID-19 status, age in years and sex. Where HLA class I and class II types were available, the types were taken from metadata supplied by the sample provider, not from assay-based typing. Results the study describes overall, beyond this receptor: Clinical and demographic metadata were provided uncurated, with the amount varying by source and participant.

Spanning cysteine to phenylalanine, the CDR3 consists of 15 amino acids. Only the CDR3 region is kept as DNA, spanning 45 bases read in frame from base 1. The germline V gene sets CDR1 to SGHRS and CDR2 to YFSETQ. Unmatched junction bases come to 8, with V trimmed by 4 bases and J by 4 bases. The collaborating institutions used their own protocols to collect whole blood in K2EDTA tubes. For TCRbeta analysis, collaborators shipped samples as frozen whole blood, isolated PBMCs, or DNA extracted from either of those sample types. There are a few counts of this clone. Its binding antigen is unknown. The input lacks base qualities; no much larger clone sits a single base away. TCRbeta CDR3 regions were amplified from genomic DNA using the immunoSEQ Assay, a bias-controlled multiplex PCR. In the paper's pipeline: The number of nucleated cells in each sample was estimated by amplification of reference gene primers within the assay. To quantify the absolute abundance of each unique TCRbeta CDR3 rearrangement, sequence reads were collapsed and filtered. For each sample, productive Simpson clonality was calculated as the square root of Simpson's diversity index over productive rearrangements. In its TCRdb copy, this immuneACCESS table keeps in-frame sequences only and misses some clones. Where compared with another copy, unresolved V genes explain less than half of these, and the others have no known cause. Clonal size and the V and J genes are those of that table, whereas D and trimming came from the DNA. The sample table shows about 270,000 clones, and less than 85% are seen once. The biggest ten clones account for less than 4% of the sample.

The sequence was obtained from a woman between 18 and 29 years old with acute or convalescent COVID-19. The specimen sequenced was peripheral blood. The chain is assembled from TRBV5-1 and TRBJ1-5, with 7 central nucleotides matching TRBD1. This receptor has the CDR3 CASSQTGAPNQPQHF. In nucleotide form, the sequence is TGCGCCAGCAGCCAAACAGGGGCTCCAAATCAGCCCCAGCATTTT.